This T cell receptor beta chain emerged from a study of cytomegalovirus exposure and HLA in healthy donors. Study-wide findings and caveats: About 180 TCR beta chains were listed as cytomegalovirus-associated. Data from an earlier analysis indicated that most TCR beta V segments were productive either about 87% or about 30% of the time.

The length of the CDR3 is 13 residues. Trimming took 5 bases from V and 4 from J, leaving 9 bases between them. Germline CDR1 is SGHVS and CDR2 is FQNEAQ. A multiplex PCR was run with 60 Vbeta primers and 13 Jbeta primers. Original processing methods: In a later analysis, the count reached some 73 million unique TCR beta chains, with around 11 million shared. Sequenced by immunoSEQ multiplex PCR; TCRdb stores in-frame clones only, minus some. V and J calls and clone size are as listed in that table; D and trimming were resolved from the DNA. The data show around 100,000 clones, with over 65% seen just once and approximately 2.7% held by the top ten. To note about this clone: Its antigen is currently unknown.

Sequenced: PBMCs. The V and J genes are TRBV7-8 and TRBJ1-5, with D possibly matching TRBD1 (5 bases). The clonotype comes from a woman aged 18-29 years in good health and CMV-seronegative. The CDR3 DNA sequence: TGTGCCAGCAGCAGCGACAGAAATCAGCCCCAGCATTTT. Translation: CASSSDRNQPQHF.